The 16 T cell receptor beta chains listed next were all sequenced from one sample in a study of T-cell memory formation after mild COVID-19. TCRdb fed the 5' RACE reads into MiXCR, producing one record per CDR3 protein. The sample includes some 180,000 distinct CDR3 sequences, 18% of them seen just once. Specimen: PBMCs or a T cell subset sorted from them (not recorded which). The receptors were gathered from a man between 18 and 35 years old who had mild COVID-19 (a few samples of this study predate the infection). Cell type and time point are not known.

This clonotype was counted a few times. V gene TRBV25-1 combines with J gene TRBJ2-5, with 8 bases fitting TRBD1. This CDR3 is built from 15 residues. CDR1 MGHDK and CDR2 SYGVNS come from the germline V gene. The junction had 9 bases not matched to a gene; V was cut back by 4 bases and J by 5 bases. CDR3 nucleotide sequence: TGTGCCAGCAGTGCCCCGACAGGGGCGGGGGAGACCCAGTACTTC. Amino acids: CASSAPTGAGETQYF.

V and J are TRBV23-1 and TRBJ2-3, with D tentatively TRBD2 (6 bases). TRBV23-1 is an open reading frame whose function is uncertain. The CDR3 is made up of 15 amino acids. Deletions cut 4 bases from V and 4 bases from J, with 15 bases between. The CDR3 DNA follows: TGCGCCAGCAGTCTTGGGGGGAGGTGGGCAGATACGCAGTATTTT. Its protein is CASSLGGRWADTQYF.

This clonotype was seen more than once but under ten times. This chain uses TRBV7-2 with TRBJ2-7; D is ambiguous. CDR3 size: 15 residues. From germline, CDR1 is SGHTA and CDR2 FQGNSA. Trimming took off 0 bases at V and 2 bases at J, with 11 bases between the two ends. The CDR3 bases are TGTGCCAGCAGCTTAGCGGGGATACCACCCTACGAGCAGTACTTC. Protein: CASSLAGIPPYEQYF.

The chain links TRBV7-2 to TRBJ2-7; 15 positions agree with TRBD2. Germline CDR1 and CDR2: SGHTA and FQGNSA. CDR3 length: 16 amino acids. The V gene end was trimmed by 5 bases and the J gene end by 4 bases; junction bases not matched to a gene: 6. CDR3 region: CASSPWTSGGAYEQYF. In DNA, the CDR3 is TGTGCCAGCAGCCCTTGGACTAGCGGGGGGGCTTACGAGCAGTACTTC. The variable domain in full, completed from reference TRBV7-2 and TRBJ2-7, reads GAGVSQSPSNKVTEKGKDVELRCDPISGHTALYWYRQSLGQGLEFLIYFQGNSAPDKSGLPSDRFSAERTGGSVSTLTIQRTQQEDSAVYLCASSPWTSGGAYEQYFGPGTRLTVT.

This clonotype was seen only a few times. The CDR3 DNA sequence: TGTGCCAGCAGCTTTGGGGACAGAAGGGGAGAGACCCAGTACTTC. It specifies CASSFGDRRGETQYF. J is TRBJ2-5 and V is TRBV7-2, with 7 bases aligning to TRBD1. The germline V gene encodes CDR1 SGHTA and CDR2 FQGNSA. This CDR3 spans 15 amino acids. The V segment lost 3 bases and the J segment 4 bases; nucleotides outside the gene matches: 8.

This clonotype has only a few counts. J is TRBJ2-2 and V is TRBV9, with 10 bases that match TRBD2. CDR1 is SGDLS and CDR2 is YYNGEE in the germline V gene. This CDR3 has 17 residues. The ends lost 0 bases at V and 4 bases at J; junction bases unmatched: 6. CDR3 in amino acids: CASSVGLAGASTGELFF. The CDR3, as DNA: TGTGCCAGCAGCGTAGGCCTAGCGGGGGCTTCCACCGGGGAGCTGTTTTTT.

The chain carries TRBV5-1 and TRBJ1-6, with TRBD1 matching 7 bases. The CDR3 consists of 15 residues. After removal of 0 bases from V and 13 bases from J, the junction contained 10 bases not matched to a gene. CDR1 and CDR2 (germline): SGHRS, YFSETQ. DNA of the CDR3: TGCGCCAGCAGCTTGGGGGACAGCTTCACCGCCCCCCTCCACTTT. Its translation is CASSLGDSFTAPLHF.

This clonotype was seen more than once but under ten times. CDR3 protein: CASSPDRGRLAKNIQYF. CDR3 nucleotide sequence: TGTGCCAGCAGCCCGGACAGGGGAAGACTAGCCAAAAACATTCAGTACTTC. The J gene is TRBJ2-4, the V gene TRBV12-3 or TRBV12-4, with 9 bases that match TRBD1. The CDR3 extends over 17 amino acids. V trimming: 6 bases; J trimming: 0 bases; junction bases outside the gene matches: 9.

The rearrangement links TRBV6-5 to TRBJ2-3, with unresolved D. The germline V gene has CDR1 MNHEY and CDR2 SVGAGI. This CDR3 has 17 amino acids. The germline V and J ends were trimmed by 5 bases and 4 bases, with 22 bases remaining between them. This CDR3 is CASSKLKSRFYPDTQYF. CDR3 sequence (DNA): TGTGCCAGCAGTAAACTAAAGTCCAGGTTTTACCCAGATACGCAGTATTTT.

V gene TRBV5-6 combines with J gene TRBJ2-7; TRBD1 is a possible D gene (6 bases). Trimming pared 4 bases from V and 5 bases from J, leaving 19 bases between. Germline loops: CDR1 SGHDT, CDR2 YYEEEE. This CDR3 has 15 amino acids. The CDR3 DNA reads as TGTGCCAGCAGCACCCTCAGGGGTTTAAGGCACGAGCAGTACGTC. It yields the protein CASSTLRGLRHEQYV.

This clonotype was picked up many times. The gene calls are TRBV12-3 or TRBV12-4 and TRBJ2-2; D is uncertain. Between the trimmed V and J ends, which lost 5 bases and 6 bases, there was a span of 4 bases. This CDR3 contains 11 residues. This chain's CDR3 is CASSRAGELFF. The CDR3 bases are TGTGCCAGCAGTCGGGCCGGGGAGCTGTTTTTT.

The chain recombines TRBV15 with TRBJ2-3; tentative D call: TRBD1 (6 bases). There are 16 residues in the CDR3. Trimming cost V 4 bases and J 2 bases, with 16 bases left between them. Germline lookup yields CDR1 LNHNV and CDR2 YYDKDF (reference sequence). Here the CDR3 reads CATSTAPGHYTDTQYF. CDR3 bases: TGTGCCACCAGCACGGCGCCGGGACACTACACAGATACGCAGTATTTT.

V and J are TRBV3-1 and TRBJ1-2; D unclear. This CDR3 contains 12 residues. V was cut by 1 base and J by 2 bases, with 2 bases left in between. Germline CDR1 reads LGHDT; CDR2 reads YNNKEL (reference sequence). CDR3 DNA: TGTGCCAGCAGCCAAGTAAACTATGGCTACACCTTC. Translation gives CASSQVNYGYTF.

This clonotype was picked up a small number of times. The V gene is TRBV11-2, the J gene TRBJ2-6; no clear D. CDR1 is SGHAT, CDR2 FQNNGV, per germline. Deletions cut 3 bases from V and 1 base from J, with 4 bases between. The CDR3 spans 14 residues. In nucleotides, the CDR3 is TGTGCCAGCAGCTTCAGGTCTGGGGCCAACGTCCTGACTTTC. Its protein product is CASSFRSGANVLTF.

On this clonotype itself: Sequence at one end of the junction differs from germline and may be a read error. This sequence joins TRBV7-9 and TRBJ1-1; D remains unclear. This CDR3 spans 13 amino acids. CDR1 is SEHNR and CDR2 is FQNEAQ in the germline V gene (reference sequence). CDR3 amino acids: CASSSTPNTEVFF. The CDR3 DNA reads TGTGCCAGCAGCTCAACACCGAACACTGAAGTTTTCTTT.

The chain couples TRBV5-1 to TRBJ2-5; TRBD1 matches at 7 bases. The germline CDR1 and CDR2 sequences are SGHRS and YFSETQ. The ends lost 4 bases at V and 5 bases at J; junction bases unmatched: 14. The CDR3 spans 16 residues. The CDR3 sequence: CASSRSGQSPGETQYF. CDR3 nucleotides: TGCGCCAGCAGCCGCTCGGGACAGAGCCCAGGGGAGACCCAGTACTTC.